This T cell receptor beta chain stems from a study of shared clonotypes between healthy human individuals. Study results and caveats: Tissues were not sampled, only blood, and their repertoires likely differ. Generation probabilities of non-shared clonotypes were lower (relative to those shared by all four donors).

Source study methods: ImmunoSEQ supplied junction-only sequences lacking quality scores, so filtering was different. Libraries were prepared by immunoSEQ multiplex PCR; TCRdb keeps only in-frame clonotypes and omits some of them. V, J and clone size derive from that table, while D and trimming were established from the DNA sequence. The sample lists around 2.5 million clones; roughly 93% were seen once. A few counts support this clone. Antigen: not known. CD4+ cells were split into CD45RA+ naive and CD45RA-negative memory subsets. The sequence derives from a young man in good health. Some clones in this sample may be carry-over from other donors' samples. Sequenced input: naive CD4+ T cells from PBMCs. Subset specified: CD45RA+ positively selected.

CDR3 in DNA: TGTGCCAGCAGCCGGGGGACTGAAGCTTTCTTT. Protein: CASSRGTEAFF. J is TRBJ1-1 and V is TRBV11-1; D is perhaps TRBD1 (5 bases). V gave up 5 bases and J gave up 5 bases, with 6 bases separating them. The germline V gene has CDR1 SGHAT and CDR2 FQDESV (reference sequence). This CDR3 contains 11 residues.